The 26 T cell receptor beta chains below all came from one sample that was sequenced in a study of shared clonotypes between healthy human individuals. This table comes from immunoSEQ multiplex PCR, and its TCRdb copy is limited to in-frame clones, with some not included. This table holds just over 2,000,000 clones, 85% to 95% found once. Sequenced material: naive CD4+ T cells sorted from blood. Subset given: CD45RA+ positively selected. These TCRs come from a man younger than 35 in good health.

This clone is a singleton in its sample. The chain joins TRBV9 to TRBJ2-3; D gene ambiguous. The V and J ends lost 3 bases and 0 bases respectively, with 8 bases between them. The CDR3 is 14 amino acids. Per the germline V gene, CDR1 is SGDLS and CDR2 is YYNGEE. CDR3 residues: CASSAISSTDTQYF. DNA for the CDR3: TGTGCCAGCAGCGCGATATCTAGCACAGATACGCAGTATTTT.

V and J are TRBV11-2 and TRBJ1-6; tentative D call: TRBD1 (6 bases). The CDR3 contains 15 residues. V lost 0 bases and J lost 11, with 14 bases in between. The germline CDR1 and CDR2 sequences are SGHAT and FQNNGV. The CDR3 nucleotides read TGTGCCAGCAGCTTAGATCAGGGGCTCCGGCCACCCCTCCACTTT. Translated: CASSLDQGLRPPLHF. Together with reference TRBV11-2 and TRBJ1-6, the CDR3 gives the full variable domain: EAGVAQSPRYKIIEKRQSVAFWCNPISGHATLYWYQQILGQGPKLLIQFQNNGVVDDSQLPKDRFSAERLKGVDSTLKIQPAKLEDSAVYLCASSLDQGLRPPLHFGNGTRLTVT.

This chain links TRBV10-3 with TRBJ2-7; possible D gene TRBD2, 8 bases. There are 13 residues in the CDR3. Germline CDR1 ENHRY, CDR2 SYGVKD. V lost 10 bases, J lost 4 bases, and 17 bases lay in between. The chain's CDR3 is CATGGDSSYEQYF. CDR3 DNA: TGTGCCACGGGGGGGGACAGTTCATACGAGCAGTACTTC.

The gene calls are TRBV9 and TRBJ2-1; D remains unclear. V dropped 4 bases and J dropped 2 bases, with 19 bases sitting between them. This CDR3 region has 17 residues. The germline CDR1 and CDR2 sequences are SGDLS and YYNGEE. CDR3 bases: TGTGCCAGCAGCCCTCGCCCCAACGGCGTAACCTACAATGAGCAGTTCTTC. Its translation: CASSPRPNGVTYNEQFF.

The genes are TRBV5-1 and TRBJ1-1, with D perhaps matching TRBD1 (6 bases). Germline V lookup: CDR1 SGHRS, CDR2 YFSETQ. Trimming stripped 2 bases from V and 8 bases from J, with 28 bases between. The CDR3 totals 18 residues. CDR3 sequence reads: CASSFKSKTGTILNEAFF. For the CDR3, the DNA is TGCGCCAGCAGCTTCAAATCCAAAACCGGGACAATACTTAACGAAGCTTTCTTT.

This chain uses TRBV4-2 with TRBJ1-5; D gene unclear. Germline-derived CDR1 and CDR2 are LGHNA and YNFKEQ. The CDR3 has 16 residues. V lost 0 bases and J lost 0, with 9 bases in between. Written as DNA, the CDR3 is TGTGCCAGCAGCCAAGAAGGGATAAATAGCAATCAGCCCCAGCATTTT. Amino acid sequence: CASSQEGINSNQPQHF.

The chain couples TRBV29-1 to TRBJ2-1, with 12 nucleotides matching TRBD2. Germline V lookup: CDR1 SQVTM, CDR2 ANQGSEA. The CDR3 has 15 residues. V trimming: 4 bases; J trimming: 5 bases; junction bases outside the gene matches: 6. CDR3 protein: CSVAKRLAGDNEQFF. The DNA for the CDR3 is TGCAGCGTTGCTAAACGACTAGCGGGGGACAATGAGCAGTTCTTC.

The table lists this clone with a count of one. At one of its ends the junction is not consistent with the germline gene, which may arise from a read error. V is TRBV30 and J is TRBJ2-1, with 8 bases matching TRBD1. Germline CDR1 reads GTSNPN; CDR2 reads SVGIG (reference sequence). This CDR3 comprises 14 residues. The CDR3: CAGRLGQVNNEQFF. The CDR3 DNA follows: TGTGCCGGGAGGTTGGGACAGGTAAACAATGAGCAGTTCTTC. Full variable domain (rest looked up from reference TRBV30 and TRBJ2-1): SQTIHQWPATLVQPVGSPLSLECTVEGTSNPNLYWYRQAAGRGLQLLFYSVGIGQISSEVPQNLSASRPQDRQFILSSKKLLLSDSGFYLCAGRLGQVNNEQFFGPGTRLTVL.

This chain uses TRBV30 with TRBJ2-5; 7 bases agree with TRBD2. V lost 2 bases, J lost 2 bases, and 8 bases stayed unmatched. The CDR3 contains 15 residues. The V gene's germline CDR1 is GTSNPN and CDR2 SVGIG (reference sequence). This chain's CDR3 is CAWSPLGAGQETQYF. The CDR3, as DNA: TGTGCCTGGAGTCCCCTAGGAGCGGGACAAGAGACCCAGTACTTC.

The chain employs TRBV5-1 and TRBJ2-7; TRBD2 matches at 10 bases. The CDR3 covers 15 residues. The junction had 6 bases not matched to a gene; V was cut back by 4 bases and J by 2 bases. CDR1 is SGHRS, CDR2 YFSETQ, per germline. CDR3 sequence reads: CASSPGLAITYEQYF. The CDR3 DNA follows: TGCGCCAGCAGCCCGGGACTAGCGATCACCTACGAGCAGTACTTC.

Only one count was recorded for this clone. The chain links TRBV18 to TRBJ2-5, with 14 bases lining up with TRBD2. V dropped 3 bases and J dropped 4; count of bases not matched to a gene: 7. The germline gives CDR1 KGHSH, CDR2 LQKENI. CDR3 size: 17 residues. CDR3 loop: CASSPPGLAGVLETQYF. DNA for the CDR3: TGTGCCAGCTCACCTCCGGGACTAGCGGGAGTACTAGAGACCCAGTACTTC.

As to this clone: Other DNA sequences in the sample encode the same CDR3. The chain joins TRBV18 to TRBJ2-3, with D maybe TRBD2 (5 bases). Germline V gene sequence: CDR1 KGHSH, CDR2 LQKENI. Trimming left V 5 bases short and J 2 bases short, with 8 bases between. This CDR3 comprises 13 residues. CDR3 loop: CASSSGNTDTQYF. CDR3 sequence (DNA): TGTGCCAGCTCATCGGGAAACACAGATACGCAGTATTTT.

On this clone itself: The sample contains more than one DNA sequence encoding this CDR3. The V and J genes are TRBV5-4 and TRBJ1-2; 8 bases line up with TRBD1. Germline V gene lookup returns CDR1 SGHNT and CDR2 YYREEE (reference sequence). The CDR3 sequence is 13 residues long. Unmatched junction bases numbered 3, after V lost 4 bases and J lost 4 bases. The CDR3 DNA follows: TGTGCCAGCAGCCCTGACAGGGGCTATGGCTACACCTTC. Its protein product is CASSPDRGYGYTF.

The rearrangement uses TRBV6-1 and TRBJ1-1; unclear D gene. Germline CDR1 reads MNHNS; CDR2 reads SASEGT. V was pared by 6 bases and J by 3 bases, with 5 bases between. The CDR3 has 11 residues. CDR3 protein: CASRPYTEAFF. CDR3 nucleotide sequence: TGTGCCAGCAGGCCGTACACTGAAGCTTTCTTT.

V gene TRBV4-3 combines with J gene TRBJ2-7; TRBD1 matches 7 bases. Germline V gene data show CDR1 as LGHNA and CDR2 as YSLEER. This CDR3 contains 13 residues. V trimming: 3 bases; J trimming: 12 bases; junction bases outside the gene matches: 11. CDR3 sequence (DNA): TGCGCCAGCAGCCAGTCTACGGACAGGAACCTGTACTTC. Protein: CASSQSTDRNLYF.

In its sample, this clone was seen once. V and J are TRBV12-5 and TRBJ2-7; tentatively, D is TRBD1 (5 bases). CDR1 is LGHNT, CDR2 FRNRAP, per germline. V dropped 4 bases and J dropped 2 bases, with 9 bases sitting between them. The CDR3 covers 13 residues. This CDR3 reads CASGSQGPYEQYF. For the CDR3, the DNA is TGTGCTAGTGGTTCTCAGGGCCCCTACGAGCAGTACTTC. The whole variable domain, filled in from reference TRBV12-5 and TRBJ2-7, reads DARVTQTPRHKVTEMGQEVTMRCQPILGHNTVFWYRQTMMQGLELLAYFRNRAPLDDSGMPKDRFSAEMPDATLATLKIQPSEPRDSAVYFCASGSQGPYEQYFGPGTRLTVT.

This chain joins TRBV27 and TRBJ2-7; D may match TRBD1 or TRBD2 (5 bases each). Germline V gene sequence: CDR1 MNHEY, CDR2 SMNVEV (reference sequence). CDR3 size: 14 residues. V was pared by 11 bases and J by 7 bases, with 24 bases between. CDR3: CARNRDPGYVEQYF. CDR3 nucleotides: TGTGCCCGAAACCGGGACCCCGGCTACGTGGAGCAGTACTTC.

J is TRBJ2-7 and V is TRBV27; 8 bases map to TRBD2. The germline V gene encodes CDR1 MNHEY and CDR2 SMNVEV (reference sequence). This CDR3 contains 14 residues. V was pared by 0 bases and J by 4 bases, with 2 bases of the junction left unmatched. CDR3 region: CASSLSRGGYEQYF. The CDR3 DNA follows: TGTGCCAGCAGTTTATCCCGCGGGGGGTACGAGCAGTACTTC.

V usage is TRBV19 and J usage is TRBJ1-6, with 7 nucleotides matching TRBD1. The ends lost 6 bases at V and 1 base at J; junction bases unmatched: 6. In germline, CDR1 is LNHDA, CDR2 SQIVND (reference sequence). This CDR3 is 16 amino acids long. The CDR3 DNA sequence: TGTGCCAGTAGCCGTCAGGGGGAATCCTATAATTCACCCCTCCACTTT. Translating it yields CASSRQGESYNSPLHF.

The V and J genes are TRBV7-9 and TRBJ2-2, with TRBD2 matching over 8 bases. With V trimmed by 6 bases and J by 4 bases, 7 bases remained unmatched. This CDR3 comprises 15 residues. Germline assignment: CDR1 SEHNR and CDR2 FQNEAQ (reference sequence). Written as DNA, the CDR3 is TGTGCCAGCAGACCCGGGGGGGCGGTCACCGGGGAGCTGTTTTTT. Translating it yields CASRPGGAVTGELFF.

The chain recombines TRBV6-5 with TRBJ1-1, with a weak D call TRBD1 (5 bases). In germline, CDR1 is MNHEY, CDR2 SVGAGI. The CDR3 runs to 12 residues. The V end lost 6 bases, the J end lost 9 bases, and 14 bases lay between the germline ends. The CDR3 DNA reads TGTGCCAGCAGGCCAACAGGTCGCAAAGCTTTCTTT. The encoded protein is CASRPTGRKAFF.

This chain links TRBV28 with TRBJ1-5; D perhaps matches TRBD1 (5 bases). The germline V gene has CDR1 MDHEN and CDR2 SYDVKM. The CDR3 totals 14 residues. V was shortened by 6 bases and J by 2 bases, with 11 bases between the two germline ends. Here the CDR3 reads CASSPGRGNQPQHF. The CDR3 nucleotides read TGTGCCAGCAGCCCGGGACGTGGCAATCAGCCCCAGCATTTT.

J is TRBJ2-3 and V is TRBV2, with D maybe TRBD1 (5 bases). V was trimmed by 7 bases and J by 4 bases, leaving 15 bases between them. CDR3 length: 14 residues. Per germline, CDR1 SNHLY and CDR2 FYNNEI. CDR3 residues: CASKLGQASDTQYF. The CDR3 DNA sequence: TGTGCCAGCAAACTGGGGCAGGCCTCAGATACGCAGTATTTT.

This sequence joins TRBV30 and TRBJ1-5; weak D call: TRBD1 (5 bases). Germline values: CDR1 GTSNPN, CDR2 SVGIG (reference sequence). Trimming took off 0 bases at V and 0 bases at J, with 12 bases between the two ends. The CDR3 extends over 16 amino acids. CDR3 in amino acids: CAWSVGGTYSNQPQHF. As DNA, the CDR3 is TGTGCCTGGAGTGTGGGCGGGACTTATAGCAATCAGCCCCAGCATTTT.

The V call is TRBV4-3, the J call TRBJ2-1, with 12 bases that match TRBD2. CDR1 and CDR2 (germline): LGHNA, YSLEER. CDR3 length: 17 amino acids. J gave up 9 bases and V 0 bases, and 9 bases lay outside the gene matches. The CDR3: CASSQDLTSGRGIEQFF. CDR3 in DNA: TGCGCCAGCAGCCAAGATTTGACTAGCGGGAGAGGTATTGAGCAGTTCTTC.

The chain recombines TRBV6-1 with TRBJ2-7; 7 positions agree with TRBD2. The CDR3 runs to 13 residues. Germline-derived CDR1 and CDR2 are MNHNS and SASEGT. The ends lost 6 bases at V and 6 bases at J; junction bases unmatched: 8. CDR3 protein: CASRREGAREQYF. In nucleotides, the CDR3 is TGTGCCAGCAGGAGGGAGGGAGCCCGCGAGCAGTACTTC.